A selection of T cell receptor beta chains follows, all from one sample in a study of quantifying T cell responses using KT2 cells. TCRdb re-called the UMI-ligation and nested PCR reads through MiXCR, storing one row per CDR3 protein. The sample contains about 32,000 distinct CDR3 sequences, 7.3% of which appear only once. The specimen sequenced was PBMCs spiked with cells of the T cell clone KT2. The source of these receptors is a human donor. CDR3s include the opening cysteine and the closing phenylalanine or tryptophan. A D gene is named only where the DNA matches it firmly. Not all rows give a size; the values are once, few, many and, for expanded clones, a class.

D,size,V,J,DNA,CDR3
TRBD1,.,TRBV28,TRBJ2-7,TGTGCCAGCAGTCAGGACAGGGAGGTCTACGAGCAGTACTTC,CASSQDREVYEQYF
.,many,TRBV27,TRBJ1-5,TGTGCCAGCAGTTGGGGGGCCCACGGCAATCAGCCCCAGCATTTT,CASSWGAHGNQPQHF
.,few,TRBV6-1,TRBJ1-5,TGTGCCAGCAGTGAAGCTCGGGTTTGGTTGAGGATGGGCAATCAGCCCCAGCATTTT,CASSEARVWLRMGNQPQHF
TRBD1,few,TRBV7-9,TRBJ1-2,TGTGCCAGCAGCCCCATACCCGGGACAGGGAGTAACTATGGCTACACCTTC,CASSPIPGTGSNYGYTF
.,.,TRBV7-2,TRBJ1-2,TGTGCCAGCAGCTCCTCTTCAGGGTTAGGCTACACCTTC,CASSSSSGLGYTF
.,few,TRBV2,TRBJ1-1,TGTGCCACTAACGACATGGGCGGACAGAACACTGAAGCTTTCTTT,CATNDMGGQNTEAFF
.,many,TRBV4-1,TRBJ2-7,TGCGCCAGCAGCCGTTCACGGGGAAGCTCCTACGAGCAGTACTTC,CASSRSRGSSYEQYF
TRBD1,few,TRBV3-1,TRBJ2-4,TGTGCCAGCAGCCCAGGGGGAGCCAAAAACATTCAGTACTTC,CASSPGGAKNIQYF
.,many,TRBV5-1,TRBJ1-1,TGCGCCAGCAGCTCCAATAACCCGAGCCCGAACACTGAAGCTTTCTTT,CASSSNNPSPNTEAFF
.,many,TRBV5-4,TRBJ1-2,TGTGCCAGCAGCTTCGGGGGCGGGCCGGCTAACTATGGCTACACCTTC,CASSFGGGPANYGYTF
TRBD1,.,TRBV14,TRBJ2-7,TGTGCCAGCAGTCCCCCGGACAGGGTCAACGGCTACGAGCAGTACTTC,CASSPPDRVNGYEQYF
TRBD2,.,TRBV7-2,TRBJ2-7,TGTGCCAGCAGCTTAGAAGGTGGGCTAGCGGGAGGGCCTGTCGAGCAGTACTTC,CASSLEGGLAGGPVEQYF
TRBD1,many,TRBV30,TRBJ1-1,TGTGCCTGGAGCCTGACAGGGTCGCACACTGAAGCTTTCTTT,CAWSLTGSHTEAFF